This TCR beta chain was observed in a study of naive and memory T cell subsets. An equimolar mix of two oligonucleotides served as the beta constant-region primer for TRBC1 and TRBC2. Four rounds of PCR amplified the ligated cDNA using nested alpha and beta constant-region primers plus SP2. TCRdb re-analysed the UMI-ligation and nested PCR reads in MiXCR, keeping a single row per CDR3 protein. The sample has around 18,000 distinct CDR3 sequences; 8% to 9.5% are singletons. CDR3 length: 15 amino acids. The V end was cut by 7 bases, the J end by 8 bases, with 23 bases between. Germline V lookup: CDR1 WSHSY, CDR2 SAAADI.

The specimen was central memory CD8+ T cells from blood. The chain couples TRBV10-2 to TRBJ2-5, with D perhaps assigned TRBD1 or TRBD2 (5 bases each). The sequence was obtained from a human donor in good health. The CDR3 reads CASNHRAGDGGTQYF. The CDR3 DNA reads TGCGCCAGCAATCATCGAGCCGGGGATGGGGGTACCCAGTACTTC.